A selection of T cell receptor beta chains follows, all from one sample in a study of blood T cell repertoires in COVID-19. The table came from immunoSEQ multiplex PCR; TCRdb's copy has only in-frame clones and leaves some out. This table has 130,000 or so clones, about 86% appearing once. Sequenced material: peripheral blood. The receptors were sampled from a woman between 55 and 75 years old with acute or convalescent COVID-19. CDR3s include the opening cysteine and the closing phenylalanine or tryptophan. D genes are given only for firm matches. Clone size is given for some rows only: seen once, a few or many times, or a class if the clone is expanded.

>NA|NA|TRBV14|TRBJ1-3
TGTGCCAGCAGCCACACCCTCCGACTGGGGCAGCAGGGCTTGGGAAACACCATATATTTT
CASSHTLRLGQQGLGNTIYF
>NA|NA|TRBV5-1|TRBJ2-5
TGCGCCAGCAGCTTCAGGGAAAGCGAGACCCAGTACTTC
CASSFRESETQYF
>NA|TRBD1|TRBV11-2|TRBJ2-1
TGTGCCAGCAGCCAAAGGGACAGGGTGTTAATAGAACAGTTCTTC
CASSQRDRVLIEQFF
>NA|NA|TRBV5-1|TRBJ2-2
TGCGCCAGCAGCTTGATAGAAAAGGGGCCCTCCAGGGGGGAGCTGTTTTTT
CASSLIEKGPSRGELFF
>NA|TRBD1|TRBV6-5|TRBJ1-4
TGTGCCAGCAGGAAACAGGGGACTAATGAAAAACTGTTTTTT
CASRKQGTNEKLFF
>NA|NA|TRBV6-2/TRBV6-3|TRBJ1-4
TGTGCCAGCAGTTACCCGCGTACAGCCCCGGGAGGTGAAAAACTGTTTTTT
CASSYPRTAPGGEKLFF
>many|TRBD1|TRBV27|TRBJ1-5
TGTGCCAGCACCCCAGGGGGCGGGGGACAGCCCCAGCATTTT
CASTPGGGGQPQHF
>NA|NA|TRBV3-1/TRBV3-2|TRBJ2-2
TGTGCCAGCAGCCCCCAGCCAGCGGAGGTCACCGGGGAGCTGTTTTTT
CASSPQPAEVTGELFF
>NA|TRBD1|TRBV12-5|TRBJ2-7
TGTGCTAGTGGTCCCCGGACAGGGTCGACCTACGAGCAGTACTTC
CASGPRTGSTYEQYF
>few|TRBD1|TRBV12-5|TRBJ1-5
TGTGCTAGTGGTTTGGTACGAGGGGGCGGCAATCAGCCCCAGCATTTT
CASGLVRGGGNQPQHF
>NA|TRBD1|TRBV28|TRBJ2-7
TGTGCCAGCAGCCGTGACAGGGTAATGAACGAGCAGTACTTC
CASSRDRVMNEQYF
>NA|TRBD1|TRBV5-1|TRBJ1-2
TGCGCCAGCAGCTTCAATTCCCCGGGACAGGGGCACAGCTATGGCTACACCTTC
CASSFNSPGQGHSYGYTF
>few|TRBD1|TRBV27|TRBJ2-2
TGTGCCAGCAGTTTAACAGGGGACAACACCGGGGAGCTGTTTTTT
CASSLTGDNTGELFF
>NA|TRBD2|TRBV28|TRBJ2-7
TGTGCCAGCAGTTTGGCTGGGCTAGCGGACAACCACTACGAGCAGTACTTC
CASSLAGLADNHYEQYF
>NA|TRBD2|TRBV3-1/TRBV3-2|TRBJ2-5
TGTGCCAGCAGCCAAGTTTCGGGGGGGGGCCAAGAGACCCAGTACTTC
CASSQVSGGGQETQYF
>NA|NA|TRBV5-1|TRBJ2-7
TGCGCCAGCAGCTTGGAATTGGCAGGGGACTACGAGCAGTACTTC
CASSLELAGDYEQYF
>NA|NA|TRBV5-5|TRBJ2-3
TGTGCCAGCAGCTTGTCGGTATTGGGCACAGATACGCAGTATTTT
CASSLSVLGTDTQYF
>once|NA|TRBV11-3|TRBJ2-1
TGTGCCAGCAGCTCCGTTTCCTACAATGAGCAGTTCTTC
CASSSVSYNEQFF
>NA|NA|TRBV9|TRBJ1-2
TGTGCCAGCAGCCCCCGTGTCGACTATGGCTACACCTTC
CASSPRVDYGYTF
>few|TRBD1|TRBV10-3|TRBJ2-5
TGTGCCATCAAGGGACAGAGCGAAGAGACCCAGTACTTC
CAIKGQSEETQYF
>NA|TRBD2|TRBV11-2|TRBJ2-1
TGTGCCAGCAGCTTAGATAGTTTAGCGGGGTACAATGAGCAGTTCTTC
CASSLDSLAGYNEQFF
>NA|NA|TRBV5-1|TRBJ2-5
TGCGCCAGCAGCTTGGTTGCAGGGGAAGAGACCCAGTACTTC
CASSLVAGEETQYF
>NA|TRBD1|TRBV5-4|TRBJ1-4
TGTGCCAGCAGTCGACAGGGGAATAATGAAAAACTGTTTTTT
CASSRQGNNEKLFF
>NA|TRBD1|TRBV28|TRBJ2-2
TGTGCCAGCAGTTTTCGCGGACAGGGCCACGGGGAGCTGTTTTTT
CASSFRGQGHGELFF
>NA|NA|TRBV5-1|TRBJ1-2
TGCGCCAGCAGCCCCGACTCTAGCGGGGCTAACTATGGCTACACCTTC
CASSPDSSGANYGYTF
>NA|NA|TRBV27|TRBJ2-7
TGTGCCAGCAGTTTATCGCGGACGACAGTAAAAAGCTCCTACGAGCAGTACTTC
CASSLSRTTVKSSYEQYF
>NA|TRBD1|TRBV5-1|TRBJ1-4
TGCGCCAGCAGCCCAACAGGGGGCAAGAATGAAAAACTGTTTTTT
CASSPTGGKNEKLFF
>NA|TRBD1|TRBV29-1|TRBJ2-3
TGCAGCGGCTCTCCAGGGGGCGCCAACACAGATACGCAGTATTTT
CSGSPGGANTDTQYF
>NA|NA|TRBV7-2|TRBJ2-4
TGTGCCAGCACTAGAGGCCCCGGCGAGGGAAACATTCAGTACTTC
CASTRGPGEGNIQYF
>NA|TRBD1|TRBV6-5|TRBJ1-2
TGTGCCAGCAGAGGGACAGGGGGGGTCTATGGCTACACCTTC
CASRGTGGVYGYTF
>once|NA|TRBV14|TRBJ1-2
TGTGCCAGCAGCCCCAGTAGTCGGAGCTATGGCTACACCTTC
CASSPSSRSYGYTF